Following are 20 T cell receptor beta chains from one sample sequenced in a study of PD-1 blockade in classical Hodgkin lymphoma. Here immunoSEQ multiplex PCR was the method, and the copy in TCRdb shows in-frame clones only, minus some. The table records some 17,000 clones, around 72% of them present only once. Brentuximab vedotin exposure varied, and every patient relapsed after autologous stem cell transplantation. Sample: peripheral blood mononuclear cells (PBMCs), taken at baseline. The origin of the receptors is a human donor with classical Hodgkin lymphoma.

The chain carries TRBV6-5 and TRBJ2-3, with D perhaps matching TRBD2 (5 bases). V was shortened by 0 bases and J by 3 bases, with 7 bases between the two germline ends. The CDR3 contains 14 residues. From germline, CDR1 is MNHEY and CDR2 SVGAGI. The CDR3 DNA is TGTGCCAGCAGTTACTCGGGCGGGACAGATACGCAGTATTTT. It specifies CASSYSGGTDTQYF.

V and J are TRBV7-9 and TRBJ1-4; 8 bases are shared with TRBD1. The V segment lost 5 bases and the J segment 8 bases; nucleotides outside the gene matches: 16. CDR3 length: 17 amino acids. Germline lookup yields CDR1 SEHNR and CDR2 FQNEAQ (reference sequence). CDR3 DNA: TGTGCCAGCAGCGGAGGACAGGGAGGTGATGGGAGGGAAAAACTGTTTTTT. This translates into CASSGGQGGDGREKLFF.

The gene calls are TRBV25-1 and TRBJ2-1; no clear D. V was pared by 6 bases and J by 10 bases, with 13 bases between. Germline V lookup: CDR1 MGHDK, CDR2 SYGVNS. The CDR3 has 12 amino acids. The CDR3 coding sequence is TGTGCCAGCAGGGAGTATGGTCGGGAGCAGTTCTTC. Residues: CASREYGREQFF.

V usage is TRBV28 and J usage is TRBJ2-1; 9 nucleotides line up with TRBD2. The CDR3 runs 18 residues. J was trimmed by 0 bases and V by 3 bases; bases with no gene match: 9. Germline CDR1 reads MDHEN; CDR2 reads SYDVKM. CDR3 sequence reads: CASSFSLAGTSSYNEQFF. DNA of the CDR3: TGTGCCAGCAGTTTTAGCCTAGCGGGGACAAGCTCCTACAATGAGCAGTTCTTC.

The gene calls are TRBV7-9 and TRBJ1-2; possible D gene TRBD1, 6 bases. In germline, CDR1 is SEHNR, CDR2 FQNEAQ (reference sequence). This CDR3 region has 14 residues. V shed 5 bases and J shed 2 bases, with 12 bases lying between them. Here the CDR3 reads CASSPLGGNYGYTF. CDR3 in DNA: TGTGCCAGCAGCCCCCTAGGGGGGAACTATGGCTACACCTTC.

As DNA, the CDR3 is TGTGCCAGCAGCCCGGTAATGAACACCGGGGAGCTGTTTTTT. Protein sequence: CASSPVMNTGELFF. The chain joins TRBV11-2 to TRBJ2-2; D is ambiguous. Trimming took 5 bases from V and 1 from J, leaving 8 bases between them. This CDR3 spans 14 amino acids. Germline V lookup: CDR1 SGHAT, CDR2 FQNNGV.

The chain links TRBV4-2 to TRBJ2-7; 8 positions match TRBD2. The V gene's germline CDR1 is LGHNA and CDR2 YNFKEQ. The ends lost 0 bases at V and 2 bases at J; junction bases unmatched: 6. This CDR3 has 16 amino acids. CDR3 sequence reads: CASSQEWAGGPYEQYF. The CDR3 coding sequence is TGTGCCAGCAGCCAAGAATGGGCGGGGGGACCCTACGAGCAGTACTTC.

This chain uses TRBV11-3 with TRBJ1-1; 8 bases line up with TRBD1. CDR3 length: 14 amino acids. Trimming at V came to 2 bases and at J to 5 bases, leaving 4 bases not matched to a gene. Germline CDR1 is SGHNT and CDR2 is YENEEA. CDR3 loop: CASSLQGARTEAFF. The DNA for the CDR3 is TGTGCCAGCAGCTTACAGGGGGCTCGGACTGAAGCTTTCTTT.

The chain joins TRBV6-6 to TRBJ2-2, with D perhaps TRBD1 (5 bases). The CDR3 contains 16 residues. Trimming pared 0 bases from V and 4 bases from J, leaving 12 bases between. CDR1 MNHNY and CDR2 SVGAGI come from the germline V gene (reference sequence). CDR3 protein: CASSYSERGSTGELFF. The CDR3 DNA reads TGTGCCAGCAGTTACTCGGAAAGGGGCAGCACCGGGGAGCTGTTTTTT.

This clone has just a few counts. The chain carries TRBV7-9 and TRBJ1-4; D remains ambiguous. Looked up from germline, CDR1 is SEHNR and CDR2 is FQNEAQ (reference sequence). V lost 5 bases and J 4 bases, leaving 14 bases between the germline ends. The CDR3 runs 15 residues. The CDR3 region has the DNA TGTGCCAGCAGCACTTACGACCGTTTTAATGAAAAACTGTTTTTT. The encoded protein is CASSTYDRFNEKLFF.

CDR3 residues: CASRQGAPPYGYTF. The CDR3 DNA is TGTGCCAGTAGGCAGGGGGCACCCCCCTATGGCTACACCTTC. V usage is TRBV19 and J usage is TRBJ1-2; 8 nucleotides agree with TRBD1. From germline, CDR1 is LNHDA and CDR2 SQIVND (reference sequence). The CDR3 covers 14 residues. The V segment lost 6 bases and the J segment 4 bases; nucleotides outside the gene matches: 7.

This clone has just a few counts. The chain carries TRBV19 and TRBJ1-5; weak D call: TRBD1 (5 bases). This CDR3 contains 18 residues. Per the germline V gene, CDR1 is LNHDA and CDR2 is SQIVND (reference sequence). Trimming stripped 1 base from V and 0 bases from J, with 16 bases between. The CDR3 region is CASSIAGTTPYSNQPQHF. The CDR3 DNA is TGTGCCAGTAGTATAGCAGGGACCACACCTTATAGCAATCAGCCCCAGCATTTT. The complete variable domain, with remaining parts taken from reference TRBV19 and TRBJ1-5, reads DGGITQSPKYLFRKEGQNVTLSCEQNLNHDAMYWYRQDPGQGLRLIYYSQIVNDFQKGDIAEGYSVSREKKESFPLTVTSAQKNPTAFYLCASSIAGTTPYSNQPQHFGDGTRLSIL.

V usage is TRBV29-1 and J usage is TRBJ2-7; either TRBD1 or TRBD2 may supply D (5 bases each). V gave up 6 bases and J gave up 2 bases, with 11 bases separating them. The CDR3 contains 12 residues. Germline V CDR1 and CDR2: SQVTM, ANQGSEA. The CDR3 here is CSVGTDAYEQYF. For the CDR3, the DNA is TGCAGCGTCGGGACCGATGCCTACGAGCAGTACTTC.

The V and J genes are TRBV7-2 and TRBJ2-7; possibly TRBD2 for D (5 bases). CDR1 SGHTA and CDR2 FQGNSA come from the germline V gene. The CDR3 has 12 amino acids. V gave up 3 bases and J gave up 6 bases, with 9 bases separating them. The CDR3 bases are TGTGCCAGCAGCTTGAGGGCAGGCGAGCAGTACTTC. Translation gives CASSLRAGEQYF.

The chain couples TRBV7-2 to TRBJ2-3; the D is unclear. Germline-derived CDR1 and CDR2 are SGHTA and FQGNSA. The CDR3 is 17 amino acids. V was trimmed by 4 bases and J by 2 bases, leaving 19 bases between them. CDR3 DNA: TGTGCCAGCAGCTCCCGTGGGCCCCCCCTCCTCACAGATACGCAGTATTTT. Residues: CASSSRGPPLLTDTQYF.

The genes are TRBV19 and TRBJ1-4; 10 bases match TRBD1. The CDR3 runs 15 residues. J was trimmed by 5 bases and V by 6 bases; bases with no gene match: 6. The germline gives CDR1 LNHDA, CDR2 SQIVND (reference sequence). The CDR3 nucleotides read TGTGCCAGTAGCTTCCAGGGACAGGGGAATGAAAAACTGTTTTTT. Protein sequence: CASSFQGQGNEKLFF. The variable domain in full, completed from reference TRBV19 and TRBJ1-4, reads DGGITQSPKYLFRKEGQNVTLSCEQNLNHDAMYWYRQDPGQGLRLIYYSQIVNDFQKGDIAEGYSVSREKKESFPLTVTSAQKNPTAFYLCASSFQGQGNEKLFFGSGTQLSVL.

The chain is built from TRBV18 and TRBJ1-5; 8 bases line up with TRBD1. The trim removed 2 bases at V and 9 bases at J, leaving 12 bases unmatched. This CDR3 has 16 amino acids. From germline, CDR1 is KGHSH and CDR2 LQKENI. CDR3 in amino acids: CASSPTRTGHVMPQHF. As DNA, the CDR3 is TGTGCCAGCTCACCAACGAGGACAGGGCACGTCATGCCCCAGCATTTT.

This chain links TRBV9 with TRBJ2-7; tentatively, D is TRBD1 (5 bases). This CDR3 has 12 residues. Germline CDR1 is SGDLS and CDR2 is YYNGEE. The V gene lost 4 bases and the J gene lost 3 bases, with 8 bases spanning the gap. The CDR3 coding sequence is TGTGCCAGCAGCCCCCAGGGCTACGAGCAGTACTTC. Protein: CASSPQGYEQYF.

CDR3 residues: CAWSLGLSYEQYF. The CDR3 DNA is TGTGCCTGGAGTTTGGGACTCTCATACGAGCAGTACTTC. The chain is built from TRBV30 and TRBJ2-7; tentatively, D is TRBD2 (6 bases). Trimming left V 2 bases short and J 4 bases short, with 12 bases between. The CDR3 consists of 13 residues. Per germline, CDR1 GTSNPN and CDR2 SVGIG (reference sequence).

In DNA form, the CDR3 reads TGTGCCAGCAGAGGACAGGGGAGCTCCTACGAGCAGTACTTC. Amino acid sequence: CASRGQGSSYEQYF. V gene TRBV2 combines with J gene TRBJ2-7, with TRBD1 matching 9 bases. The germline CDR1 and CDR2 sequences are SNHLY and FYNNEI. CDR3 size: 14 residues. The junction had 3 bases not matched to a gene; V was cut back by 6 bases and J by 0 bases. Supplemented by reference TRBV2 and TRBJ2-7, the full variable domain reads EPEVTQTPSHQVTQMGQEVILRCVPISNHLYFYWYRQILGQKVEFLVSFYNNEISEKSEIFDDQFSVERPDGSNFTLKIRSTKLEDSAMYFCASRGQGSSYEQYFGPGTRLTVT.